These 24 T cell receptor beta chains were all obtained from the same sample, sequenced in a study of shared clonotypes between healthy human individuals. Produced via immunoSEQ multiplex PCR; TCRdb's table is partial and in-frame only. The sample lists about 2.5 million clones, roughly 90% occurring once. Sequenced: naive CD4+ T cells from PBMCs. Indicated subset: CD45RA+ positively selected. Source of these receptors: a man between 18 and 35 years old in good health. Some clones in this sample may be carry-over from other donors' samples.

The J gene is TRBJ2-5, the V gene TRBV7-9, with D perhaps TRBD1 or TRBD2 (6 bases each). Trimming took off 5 bases at V and 2 bases at J, with 9 bases between the two ends. CDR1 and CDR2 from the germline V gene are SEHNR and FQNEAQ (reference sequence). The CDR3 has 13 amino acids. CDR3 sequence reads: CASSRRGQETQYF. For the CDR3, the DNA is TGTGCCAGCAGCCGGAGGGGGCAAGAGACCCAGTACTTC.

This chain links TRBV5-1 with TRBJ2-5, with D unclear. V was trimmed by 0 bases and J by 1 base, leaving 7 bases between them. The CDR3 loop spans 14 amino acids. The germline V gene has CDR1 SGHRS and CDR2 YFSETQ. In DNA form, the CDR3 reads TGCGCCAGCAGCTTGGTGACACCCCAAGAGACCCAGTACTTC. Its translation: CASSLVTPQETQYF.

V and J are TRBV19 and TRBJ1-2; TRBD1 is a possible D gene (5 bases). This CDR3 region has 15 residues. Germline V gene sequence: CDR1 LNHDA, CDR2 SQIVND (reference sequence). Trimming pared 3 bases from V and 4 bases from J, leaving 15 bases between. CDR3 in DNA: TGTGCCAGTAGTATCCAGGACACCGCGATCTATGGCTACACCTTC. Residues: CASSIQDTAIYGYTF. Drawing the rest from reference TRBV19 and TRBJ1-2, the complete variable domain is DGGITQSPKYLFRKEGQNVTLSCEQNLNHDAMYWYRQDPGQGLRLIYYSQIVNDFQKGDIAEGYSVSREKKESFPLTVTSAQKNPTAFYLCASSIQDTAIYGYTFGSGTRLTVV.

This chain connects TRBV6-5 to TRBJ2-1; D gene uncertain. The CDR3 sequence is 14 residues long. The ends were cut back, 7 bases at V and 7 bases at J, with 17 bases in the middle. Germline loops: CDR1 MNHEY, CDR2 SVGAGI. DNA for the CDR3: TGTGCCAGCACAACCCACCTGGCCAAGAATGAGCAGTTCTTC. This translates into CASTTHLAKNEQFF.

The genes are TRBV7-6 and TRBJ2-7, with 8 bases lining up with TRBD1. The CDR3 covers 13 residues. Germline CDR1 is SGHVS and CDR2 is FNYEAQ. V shed 5 bases and J 6 bases; nucleotides not matched to a gene: 6. CDR3 loop: CASSPDRVSEQYF. The DNA for the CDR3 is TGTGCCAGCAGCCCGGACAGGGTAAGCGAGCAGTACTTC.

The chain links TRBV19 to TRBJ2-3; 8 bases match TRBD1. CDR3 length equals 16 residues. Trimming took 0 bases from V and 3 from J; bases not matched to a gene: 5. In germline, CDR1 is LNHDA, CDR2 SQIVND (reference sequence). The CDR3 loop is CASSIDRWTGTDTQYF. The CDR3 nucleotides are TGTGCCAGTAGTATAGATAGATGGACAGGGACAGATACGCAGTATTTT.

This clone was observed a single time. Other DNA sequences in this sample translate to the same CDR3. The genes are TRBV5-1 and TRBJ1-1; TRBD1 is a possible D gene (5 bases). Trimming stripped 2 bases from V and 5 bases from J, with 10 bases between. From germline, CDR1 is SGHRS and CDR2 YFSETQ. CDR3 length: 13 amino acids. CDR3 region: CASSFTGGTEAFF. In DNA form, the CDR3 reads TGCGCCAGCAGCTTTACAGGCGGGACTGAAGCTTTCTTT.

The chain recombines TRBV18 with TRBJ2-1, with D uncertain. The CDR3 runs 15 residues. CDR1 is KGHSH and CDR2 is LQKENI in the germline V gene. Trimming shortened V by 3 bases and J by 2 bases, and 11 bases separated the two germline ends. This CDR3 is CASSPPHSAYNEQFF. The CDR3 bases are TGTGCCAGCTCACCGCCGCATTCAGCCTACAATGAGCAGTTCTTC.

The rearrangement joins TRBV10-3 to TRBJ2-2; perhaps TRBD2 as D (5 bases). Germline lookup yields CDR1 ENHRY and CDR2 SYGVKD. There are 12 residues in the CDR3. V lost 4 bases to trimming and J lost 7 bases, with 7 bases between them. The DNA for the CDR3 is TGTGCCATCAGTGGAGAGGGCGGGGAGCTGTTTTTT. It specifies CAISGEGGELFF.

The V gene is TRBV18, the J gene TRBJ2-5; weak D call: TRBD1 (5 bases). This CDR3 contains 15 residues. The ends were cut back, 3 bases at V and 1 base at J, with 12 bases in the middle. Germline V gives CDR1 KGHSH, CDR2 LQKENI. CDR3 in DNA: TGTGCCAGCTCACCCCCGACAGATCCCCAAGAGACCCAGTACTTC. Amino acids: CASSPPTDPQETQYF. The full variable domain, in which reference TRBV18 and TRBJ2-5 provide the parts outside the CDR3, is NAGVMQNPRHLVRRRGQEARLRCSPMKGHSHVYWYRQLPEEGLKFMVYLQKENIIDESGMPKERFSAEFPKEGPSILRIQQVVRGDSAAYFCASSPPTDPQETQYFGPGTRLLVL.

This chain links TRBV19 with TRBJ1-2, with 8 bases that match TRBD1. Germline lookup yields CDR1 LNHDA and CDR2 SQIVND (reference sequence). This CDR3 region has 14 residues. The J segment lost 5 bases and the V segment lost 10 bases, leaving 12 bases of the junction unmatched. This CDR3 is CATANQGAGYGYTF. CDR3 nucleotides: TGTGCCACCGCAAACCAGGGGGCAGGGTATGGCTACACCTTC.

The chain combines TRBV5-4 with TRBJ2-1, with TRBD2 matching 10 bases. This CDR3 comprises 16 residues. CDR1 and CDR2 (germline): SGHNT, YYREEE (reference sequence). Germline trimming cut 0 bases from V and 7 bases from J; bases unmatched to any gene: 7. CDR3 in amino acids: CASSLARLAGPNEQFF. CDR3 nucleotide sequence: TGTGCCAGCAGCTTGGCCCGACTAGCGGGCCCTAATGAGCAGTTCTTC.

The V and J genes are TRBV15 and TRBJ1-1, with D hard to call. The CDR3 sequence is 16 residues long. Between the trimmed V and J ends, which lost 0 bases and 0 bases, there was a span of 11 bases. CDR1 is LNHNV and CDR2 is YYDKDF in the germline V gene (reference sequence). CDR3 residues: CATSRDRAGMNTEAFF. CDR3 nucleotide sequence: TGTGCCACCAGCAGAGATCGGGCCGGGATGAACACTGAAGCTTTCTTT. The full variable domain, rest sourced from reference TRBV15 and TRBJ1-1, is DAMVIQNPRYQVTQFGKPVTLSCSQTLNHNVMYWYQQKSSQAPKLLFHYYDKDFNNEADTPDNFQSRRPNTSFCFLDIRSPGLGDTAMYLCATSRDRAGMNTEAFFGQGTRLTVV.

The chain combines TRBV28 with TRBJ1-4, with D possibly matching TRBD1 (6 bases). Germline V lookup: CDR1 MDHEN, CDR2 SYDVKM. The CDR3 length is 15 residues. Trimming pared 2 bases from V and 7 bases from J, leaving 14 bases between. This CDR3 reads CASSLAGAYGEKLFF. In DNA form, the CDR3 reads TGTGCCAGCAGTTTAGCGGGGGCATACGGTGAAAAACTGTTTTTT.

This clone showed up just once. CDR3 nucleotide sequence: TGTGCCAGCTCACCCTCTTCTGGTGAGCAGTTCTTC. Translation gives CASSPSSGEQFF. J is TRBJ2-1 and V is TRBV18; D remains ambiguous. Trimming shortened V by 3 bases and J by 9 bases, and 9 bases separated the two germline ends. Germline lookup yields CDR1 KGHSH and CDR2 LQKENI. The CDR3 length is 12 residues.

V is TRBV29-1 and J is TRBJ2-2, with 12 bases aligning to TRBD2. V was clipped by 7 bases and J by 9 bases; unmatched bases: 9. The CDR3 has 14 amino acids. Germline V gives CDR1 SQVTM, CDR2 ANQGSEA. CDR3 protein: CSARTSGIDRELFF. CDR3 sequence (DNA): TGCAGCGCTAGGACTAGCGGGATAGATCGGGAGCTGTTTTTT.

Comments on this clone: The same CDR3 also results from other DNA sequences found in this sample. The chain uses TRBV6-5 and TRBJ1-2; the D gene is possibly TRBD1 (5 bases). Germline V gene lookup returns CDR1 MNHEY and CDR2 SVGAGI. V shed 6 bases and J shed 4 bases, with 12 bases lying between them. CDR3 length equals 13 residues. The CDR3 here is CASSPTGTYGYTF. DNA of the CDR3: TGTGCCAGCAGCCCCACAGGCACCTATGGCTACACCTTC.

In its sample, this clone was seen once. J is TRBJ2-5 and V is TRBV5-5, with D unresolved. The germline V and J ends were trimmed by 3 bases and 1 base, with 13 bases remaining between them. CDR1 is SGHKS, CDR2 YYEKEE, per germline (reference sequence). The CDR3 runs to 15 residues. CDR3 coding DNA: TGTGCCAGCAGCTACTACACCGGGTCCCAAGAGACCCAGTACTTC. Translation gives CASSYYTGSQETQYF. The complete variable domain, with remaining parts taken from reference TRBV5-5 and TRBJ2-5, reads DAGVTQSPTHLIKTRGQQVTLRCSPISGHKSVSWYQQVLGQGPQFIFQYYEKEERGRGNFPDRFSARQFPNYSSELNVNALLLGDSALYLCASSYYTGSQETQYFGPGTRLLVL.

This clone was picked up one time. The CDR3 bases are TGCGCCAGCAGCTTTCCCCGGACGAGAACCCAGTACTTC. Residues: CASSFPRTRTQYF. V and J are TRBV5-1 and TRBJ2-5; D not resolved. V dropped 2 bases and J dropped 8 bases, with 13 bases sitting between them. CDR3 length: 13 amino acids. The germline CDR1 and CDR2 sequences are SGHRS and YFSETQ.

J is TRBJ2-5 and V is TRBV5-4; a possible D gene is TRBD1 (6 bases). Germline V lookup: CDR1 SGHNT, CDR2 YYREEE (reference sequence). Trimming removed 0 bases at V and 4 bases at J, with 16 bases between. There are 16 residues in the CDR3. For the CDR3, the DNA is TGTGCCAGCAGCTTGGACGGTGTAGGGGGTTTAGAGACCCAGTACTTC. It codes for CASSLDGVGGLETQYF.

The J gene is TRBJ2-5, the V gene TRBV5-1; 7 nucleotides agree with TRBD2. The V gene end was trimmed by 0 bases and the J gene end by 4 bases; junction bases not matched to a gene: 6. Germline assignment: CDR1 SGHRS and CDR2 YFSETQ. This CDR3 has 15 residues. The CDR3 loop reads CASSLGVAGRETQYF. In DNA, the CDR3 is TGCGCCAGCAGCTTGGGCGTAGCGGGCCGAGAGACCCAGTACTTC.

This chain joins TRBV7-9 and TRBJ2-7; 8 bases line up with TRBD1. Germline V gene sequence: CDR1 SEHNR, CDR2 FQNEAQ (reference sequence). Unmatched junction bases numbered 8, after V lost 4 bases and J lost 3 bases. The CDR3 spans 15 residues. The CDR3 DNA follows: TGTGCCAGCAGCTCCGGGACAGGTCGGGGCTACGAGCAGTACTTC. It specifies CASSSGTGRGYEQYF.

A remark on this clone: Other nucleotide sequences from this sample produce the same CDR3. The chain links TRBV5-1 to TRBJ2-1; maybe TRBD1 (5 bases). The CDR3 is made up of 12 amino acids. Germline V gene lookup returns CDR1 SGHRS and CDR2 YFSETQ. Trimming took 4 bases from V and 3 from J, leaving 5 bases between them. The CDR3 protein is CASSQGYNEQFF. The CDR3 nucleotides are TGCGCCAGCAGCCAGGGCTACAATGAGCAGTTCTTC.

The chain recombines TRBV9 with TRBJ2-1; D is unclear. CDR1 is SGDLS and CDR2 is YYNGEE in the germline V gene. The length of the CDR3 is 15 residues. The V end was cut by 3 bases, the J end by 8 bases, with 18 bases between. CDR3 residues: CASSGTPWVVDEQFF. In DNA, the CDR3 is TGTGCCAGCAGCGGAACCCCTTGGGTGGTGGATGAGCAGTTCTTC.